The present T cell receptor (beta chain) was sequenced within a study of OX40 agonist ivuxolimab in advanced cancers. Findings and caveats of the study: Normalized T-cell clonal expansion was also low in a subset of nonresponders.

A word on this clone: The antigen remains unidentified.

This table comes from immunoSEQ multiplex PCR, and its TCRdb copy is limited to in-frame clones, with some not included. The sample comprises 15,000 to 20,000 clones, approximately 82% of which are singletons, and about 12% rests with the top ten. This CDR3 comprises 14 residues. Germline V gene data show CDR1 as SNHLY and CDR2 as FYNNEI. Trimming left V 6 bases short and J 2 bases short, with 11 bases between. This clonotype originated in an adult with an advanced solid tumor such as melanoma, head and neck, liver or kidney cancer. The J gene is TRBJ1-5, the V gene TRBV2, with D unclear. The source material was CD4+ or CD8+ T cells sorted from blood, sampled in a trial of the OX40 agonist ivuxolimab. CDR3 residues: CASSRGPRNQPQHF. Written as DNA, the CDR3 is TGTGCCAGCAGCCGGGGTCCACGCAATCAGCCCCAGCATTTT.